Shown below are 18 T cell receptor beta chains from a single sample sequenced in a study of blood T cell repertoires in COVID-19. Measured with immunoSEQ multiplex PCR; TCRdb has only the in-frame clones, and not every one. Of approximately 85,000 clones listed, around 86% are singletons. Input material: peripheral blood. The receptors were sampled from a man aged 45-65 years with active or convalescent COVID-19.

This clone was seen once. The rearrangement uses TRBV4-3 and TRBJ2-1; 12 positions match TRBD2. This CDR3 has 15 residues. The junction had 7 bases not matched to a gene; V was cut back by 0 bases and J by 13 bases. Germline CDR1 is LGHNA and CDR2 is YSLEER. DNA for the CDR3: TGCGCCAGCAGCCAAGACACTAGCGGGGGGACTCACCAGTTCTTC. This encodes CASSQDTSGGTHQFF.

This clone appeared a few times. The V gene is TRBV20-1, the J gene TRBJ2-5; 10 bases are shared with TRBD1. V lost 3 bases and J lost 3; bases outside the gene matches: 7. The CDR3 contains 15 residues. CDR1 is DFQATT and CDR2 is SNEGSKA in the germline V gene (reference sequence). CDR3 in amino acids: CSASSKGTGEETQYF. The CDR3 nucleotides read TGCAGTGCTAGTAGCAAAGGGACAGGGGAAGAGACCCAGTACTTC.

The V gene is TRBV25-1, the J gene TRBJ1-2; D perhaps matches TRBD1 (6 bases). The CDR3 is made up of 14 amino acids. Germline V gene data show CDR1 as MGHDK and CDR2 as SYGVNS. The ends were cut back, 6 bases at V and 4 bases at J, with 15 bases in the middle. This chain's CDR3 is CASRGPGAGYGYTF. In DNA, the CDR3 is TGTGCCAGCAGGGGGCCAGGGGCCGGCTATGGCTACACCTTC.

Only a few counts were recorded for this clone. The chain combines TRBV18 with TRBJ1-2, with TRBD1 matching 11 bases. The CDR3 extends over 15 amino acids. The ends lost 2 bases at V and 3 bases at J; junction bases unmatched: 2. Germline V gene data show CDR1 as KGHSH and CDR2 as LQKENI. The CDR3 loop reads CASSPWGQGDYGYTF. In DNA, the CDR3 is TGTGCCAGCTCACCATGGGGACAGGGGGACTATGGCTACACCTTC.

The gene calls are TRBV6-6 and TRBJ1-3; the match to TRBD1 covers 11 bases. Germline V gives CDR1 MNHNY, CDR2 SVGAGI (reference sequence). With V trimmed by 5 bases and J by 4 bases, 1 base remained unmatched. The CDR3 covers 14 residues. The CDR3 DNA follows: TGTGCCAGCAGTGGACAGGGGGCGGGAAACACCATATATTTT. Translating gives CASSGQGAGNTIYF.

The chain couples TRBV9 to TRBJ1-1; tentative D call: TRBD1 (5 bases). Germline-derived CDR1 and CDR2 are SGDLS and YYNGEE. The CDR3 loop spans 15 amino acids. Between the trimmed V and J ends, which lost 0 bases and 5 bases, there was a span of 14 bases. CDR3: CASSVATGDSTEAFF. The CDR3 nucleotides are TGTGCCAGCAGCGTAGCTACGGGGGATTCGACTGAAGCTTTCTTT.

The chain uses TRBV7-7 and TRBJ2-1; 8 bases are a match to TRBD2. The germline V gene encodes CDR1 SSHAT and CDR2 FNYEAQ (reference sequence). This CDR3 region has 14 residues. Trimming took 5 bases from V and 6 from J; bases not matched to a gene: 6. CDR3 nucleotides: TGTGCCAGCAGCGCGTCCGGGACTAGCAATGAGCAGTTCTTC. Translated, it gives CASSASGTSNEQFF.

The V gene is TRBV29-1, the J gene TRBJ1-1; a weak D match, TRBD1 (6 bases). V dropped 7 bases and J dropped 5 bases, with 14 bases sitting between them. Germline-derived CDR1 and CDR2 are SQVTM and ANQGSEA. The length of the CDR3 is 12 residues. The CDR3 sequence: CSGQVFETEAFF. The CDR3, as DNA: TGCAGCGGACAGGTCTTTGAAACTGAAGCTTTCTTT.

The V gene is TRBV7-2, the J gene TRBJ1-2, with TRBD1 as a possible D gene (5 bases). V gave up 1 base and J gave up 3 bases, with 12 bases separating them. The CDR3 consists of 15 residues. Germline CDR1 is SGHTA and CDR2 is FQGNSA. Here the CDR3 reads CASSLVLGVDYGYTF. The CDR3 coding sequence is TGTGCCAGCAGCTTAGTTTTAGGGGTGGACTATGGCTACACCTTC. The whole variable domain, filled in from reference TRBV7-2 and TRBJ1-2, reads GAGVSQSPSNKVTEKGKDVELRCDPISGHTALYWYRQSLGQGLEFLIYFQGNSAPDKSGLPSDRFSAERTGGSVSTLTIQRTQQEDSAVYLCASSLVLGVDYGYTFGSGTRLTVV.

The chain carries TRBV24-1 and TRBJ2-3, with 9 bases lining up with TRBD1. V shed 3 bases, J shed 0 bases, and the junction held 12 bases outside the gene matches. Germline-derived CDR1 and CDR2 are KGHDR and SFDVKD. The CDR3 consists of 19 residues. The DNA of the CDR3 is TGTGCCACCAGTGATCCACGGGCCCCCGGGACAGGGAGCACAGATACGCAGTATTTT. This gives the protein CATSDPRAPGTGSTDTQYF.

The chain combines TRBV6-2 or TRBV6-3 with TRBJ2-1; 8 nucleotides line up with TRBD1. The CDR3 runs 13 residues. Germline loops: CDR1 MNHEY, CDR2 SVGEGT. Unmatched junction bases numbered 8, after V lost 6 bases and J lost 10 bases. CDR3 protein: CASSLRQGLEQFF. In DNA, the CDR3 is TGTGCCAGCAGCCTACGACAGGGGCTAGAGCAGTTCTTC.

The chain couples TRBV7-9 to TRBJ2-1, with TRBD2 matching over 8 bases. The J segment lost 1 base and the V segment lost 0 bases, leaving 8 bases of the junction unmatched. The CDR3 is 18 residues long. Germline CDR1 reads SEHNR; CDR2 reads FQNEAQ (reference sequence). Here the CDR3 DNA reads TGTGCCAGCAGCTTAGCCGCCCAAGCGGGAGTTTCCTACAATGAGCAGTTCTTC. Its protein is CASSLAAQAGVSYNEQFF.

In DNA, the CDR3 is TGTGCCATCAGTGAGGGAAGGGAGCGATATGGAAACACCATATATTTT. Amino acids: CAISEGRERYGNTIYF. The chain recombines TRBV10-3 with TRBJ1-3; D is unclear. CDR1 and CDR2 (germline): ENHRY, SYGVKD. Trimming pared 2 bases from V and 3 bases from J, leaving 14 bases between. The CDR3 sequence is 16 residues long.

J is TRBJ2-7 and V is TRBV19; 7 nucleotides align to TRBD1. V lost 3 bases, J lost 2 bases, and 1 base stayed unmatched. The CDR3 is 13 amino acids. CDR1 is LNHDA and CDR2 is SQIVND in the germline V gene (reference sequence). The CDR3 DNA sequence: TGTGCCAGTAGTATCCAGGGGGCCTACGAGCAGTACTTC. It specifies CASSIQGAYEQYF.

The chain combines TRBV27 with TRBJ2-5; 7 positions match TRBD1. The V and J ends lost 2 bases and 5 bases, in that order; junction bases with no gene match: 11. CDR3 length: 16 residues. The germline V gene has CDR1 MNHEY and CDR2 SMNVEV (reference sequence). CDR3 protein: CASSLKATGTQETQYF. The DNA for the CDR3 is TGTGCCAGCAGTTTAAAAGCGACAGGGACCCAGGAGACCCAGTACTTC.

V gene TRBV6-5 combines with J gene TRBJ2-1, with TRBD2 matching 11 bases. This CDR3 is built from 13 residues. Germline CDR1 and CDR2: MNHEY and SVGAGI. V dropped 8 bases and J dropped 8; count of bases not matched to a gene: 5. CDR3 in DNA: TGTGCCAGCCGTAGCGGGGGGGTAGATGAGCAGTTCTTC. Residues: CASRSGGVDEQFF.

The V and J genes are TRBV19 and TRBJ1-1; D is possibly TRBD1 (6 bases). Germline values: CDR1 LNHDA, CDR2 SQIVND (reference sequence). V shed 5 bases and J shed 5 bases, with 12 bases lying between them. The CDR3 is 13 amino acids. This CDR3 reads CASSENRETEAFF. CDR3 DNA: TGTGCCAGTAGTGAGAACAGGGAAACTGAAGCTTTCTTT.

The CDR3 reads CASSLDGGQGYTYEQYF. Here the CDR3 DNA reads TGTGCCAGCAGCTTAGATGGGGGACAGGGGTACACCTACGAGCAGTACTTC. V and J are TRBV11-2 and TRBJ2-7; 10 positions match TRBD1. The germline V gene has CDR1 SGHAT and CDR2 FQNNGV. The J segment lost 2 bases and the V segment lost 0 bases, leaving 7 bases of the junction unmatched. This CDR3 is built from 17 residues.